The 6 T cell receptor beta chains below all came from one sample that was sequenced in a study of regulatory T cells in long-lasting Graves disease. Libraries of TCR beta came from iRepertoire HTBI primers plus Arm-PCR of CDR3 regions. TCRdb called the multiplex PCR reads again in MiXCR, with one record for every CDR3 protein. Found here are about 440,000 distinct CDR3 sequences, 14% to 15% of them singletons; the top ten hold 16%. Time point in this sample: newly diagnosed GD, antithyroid drugs for less than 3 months. Following extraction of RNA from PBMCs, that RNA was used to make the TCR library. Separately, the same data were catalogued under a study of T cells in Graves' hyperthyroidism and ophthalmopathy.

The material sequenced was peripheral blood mononuclear cells (PBMCs), taken at new diagnosis, from a patient treated with antithyroid drugs. These receptors all come from a woman aged 30 to 39 with Graves disease.

This clonotype was counted at least ten times. In DNA, the CDR3 is TGTGCCAGCAGCTGGGGGGGTAGCGGGAGTGACGAGCAGTACTTC. It codes for CASSWGGSGSDEQYF. J is TRBJ2-7 and V is TRBV11-2, with TRBD2 matching 9 bases. Germline-derived CDR1 and CDR2 are SGHAT and FQNNGV. CDR3 length equals 15 residues. With 4 bases clipped from V and 5 bases from J, the junction kept 9 bases outside the gene matches.

The chain joins TRBV7-9 to TRBJ2-1; D is ambiguous. Germline V gives CDR1 SEHNR, CDR2 FQNEAQ (reference sequence). The CDR3 is made up of 14 amino acids. The V end lost 5 bases, the J end lost 7 bases, and 15 bases lay between the germline ends. DNA for the CDR3: TGTGCCAGCAGCCCCCGTAATAAAGAGAATGAGCAGTTCTTC. Translated, it gives CASSPRNKENEQFF.

This clonotype was observed many times. V is TRBV14 and J is TRBJ2-1, with a possible D match to TRBD2 (6 bases). The CDR3 consists of 17 residues. Deletions cut 3 bases from V and 0 bases from J, with 15 bases between. Per the germline V gene, CDR1 is SGHDN and CDR2 is FVKESK. CDR3 protein: CASSHSQLAFSYNEQFF. CDR3 nucleotide sequence: TGTGCCAGCAGCCATTCCCAGCTAGCGTTCTCCTACAATGAGCAGTTCTTC.

This clonotype came up a few times. The chain recombines TRBV6-1 with TRBJ2-7; D gene uncertain. CDR1 MNHNS and CDR2 SASEGT come from the germline V gene. The V end was cut by 5 bases, the J end by 0 bases, with 14 bases between. The CDR3 is made up of 15 amino acids. CDR3 in DNA: TGTGCCAGCAGTACACCTAAACTGAGCTCCTACGAGCAGTACTTC. This sequence encodes CASSTPKLSSYEQYF.

This clonotype showed up just a few times. The rearrangement joins TRBV2 to TRBJ2-2, with unresolved D. Germline CDR1 reads SNHLY; CDR2 reads FYNNEI. The CDR3 is 13 amino acids. The V end lost 7 bases, the J end lost 2 bases, and 8 bases lay between the germline ends. The CDR3 coding sequence is TGTGCCAGCACCCCCTCAAACACCGGGGAGCTGTTTTTT. It is translated as CASTPSNTGELFF.

This chain uses TRBV30 with TRBJ1-1; D is unresolved. Trimming removed 0 bases at V and 2 bases at J, with 16 bases between. Per the germline V gene, CDR1 is GTSNPN and CDR2 is SVGIG (reference sequence). The length of the CDR3 is 16 residues. CDR3 in amino acids: CAWSVPWQAPNTEAFF. Written as DNA, the CDR3 is TGTGCCTGGAGTGTCCCCTGGCAGGCGCCTAACACTGAAGCTTTCTTT. Complete variable domain (other parts from reference TRBV30 and TRBJ1-1): SQTIHQWPATLVQPVGSPLSLECTVEGTSNPNLYWYRQAAGRGLQLLFYSVGIGQISSEVPQNLSASRPQDRQFILSSKKLLLSDSGFYLCAWSVPWQAPNTEAFFGQGTRLTVV.